The 2 T cell receptor beta chains below all came from one sample that was sequenced in a study of blood T cell repertoires in COVID-19. This table comes from immunoSEQ multiplex PCR, and its TCRdb copy is limited to in-frame clones, with some not included. There are roughly 84,000 clones in the sample; 80% occur only once, and around 11% lies in the top ten. The source material was peripheral blood. These receptors came from a woman between 40 and 55 years old with active or convalescent COVID-19.

This clone was counted a single time. The V and J genes are TRBV10-3 and TRBJ1-2; possible D gene TRBD1, 6 bases. The germline V gene has CDR1 ENHRY and CDR2 SYGVKD. With 7 bases removed from V and 3 bases from J, the gap between germline ends came to 12 bases. This CDR3 region has 13 residues. CDR3: CAITGGADYGYTF. CDR3 DNA sequence: TGTGCCATCACGGGGGGGGCGGACTATGGCTACACCTTC.

V is TRBV3-1 (or the pseudogene TRBV3-2) and J is TRBJ2-7, with 8 bases aligning to TRBD1. The CDR3 length is 14 residues. Germline CDR1 reads LGHDT; CDR2 reads YNNKEL (reference sequence). The junction had 8 bases not matched to a gene; V was cut back by 8 bases and J by 2 bases. The DNA for the CDR3 is TGTGCCAGCGGGGGTGGGACAGGAGCCTACGAGCAGTACTTC. It is translated as CASGGGTGAYEQYF.